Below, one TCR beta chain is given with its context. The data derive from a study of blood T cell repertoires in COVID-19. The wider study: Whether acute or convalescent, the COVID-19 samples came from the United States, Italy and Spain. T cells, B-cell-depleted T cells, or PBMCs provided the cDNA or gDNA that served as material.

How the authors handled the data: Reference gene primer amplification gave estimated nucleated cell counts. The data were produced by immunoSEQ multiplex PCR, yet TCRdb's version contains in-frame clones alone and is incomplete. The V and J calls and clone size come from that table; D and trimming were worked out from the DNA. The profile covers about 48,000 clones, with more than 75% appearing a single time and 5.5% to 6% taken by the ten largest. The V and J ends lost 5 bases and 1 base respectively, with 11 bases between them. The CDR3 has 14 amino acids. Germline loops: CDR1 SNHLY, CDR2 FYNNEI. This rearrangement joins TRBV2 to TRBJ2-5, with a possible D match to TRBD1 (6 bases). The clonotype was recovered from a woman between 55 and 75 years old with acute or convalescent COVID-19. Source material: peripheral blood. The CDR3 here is CASSLKTGQETQYF. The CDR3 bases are TGTGCCAGCAGTTTAAAGACAGGCCAAGAGACCCAGTACTTC. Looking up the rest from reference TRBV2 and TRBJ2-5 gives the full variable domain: EPEVTQTPSHQVTQMGQEVILRCVPISNHLYFYWYRQILGQKVEFLVSFYNNEISEKSEIFDDQFSVERPDGSNFTLKIRSTKLEDSAMYFCASSLKTGQETQYFGPGTRLLVL.